These 29 T cell receptor beta chains came from one sample sequenced in a study of T-cell reconstitution after alpha-beta-depleted transplantation in children (dated by TCRdb to 2016 to 2017). The intended sense of this specimen's treatment or condition label: allogeneic hematopoietic cell transplantation with graft depleted of TCRalphabeta T cells and CD19 B cells. Receptor libraries were prepared by PCR. The sample was run on an Illumina HiSeq 2500. TCR library preparation used molecular barcoding, with unique molecular identifiers applied to normalize quantification of the TCRbeta repertoire. The public sequencing data were trimmed at Q25 with fastp and processed into clonotypes with MiXCR by TCRdb, which kept only in-frame beta chains. Each CDR3 protein gets just one entry, which takes the most common genes and DNA from the rows behind it. The sample table records approximately 1,000,000 distinct CDR3 sequences; 25% to 30% of these occur just once. The ten largest clonotypes hold 28% of the sample.

The source material was PBMCs, mostly from graft donor cells, sampled 360 days after TCRalphabeta/CD19-depleted stem cell transplant. These receptors came from a boy in the first two years of life who had a stem cell transplant for SCID, so the T cells may come from the graft donor.

The V call is TRBV9, the J call TRBJ2-5, with D hard to call. The CDR3 covers 13 residues. The germline CDR1 and CDR2 sequences are SGDLS and YYNGEE. With 3 bases removed from V and 1 base from J, the gap between germline ends came to 7 bases. The CDR3 sequence: CASSDPVQETQYF. Here the CDR3 DNA reads TGTGCCAGCAGCGACCCCGTCCAAGAGACCCAGTACTTC. The entire variable domain, with the rest obtained from reference TRBV9 and TRBJ2-5, is as follows: DSGVTQTPKHLITATGQRVTLRCSPRSGDLSVYWYQQSLDQGLQFLIQYYNGEERAKGNILERFSAQQFPDLHSELNLSSLELGDSALYFCASSDPVQETQYFGPGTRLLVL.

The chain uses TRBV6-2 or TRBV6-3 and TRBJ1-1, with D perhaps TRBD1 (6 bases). Trimming removed 2 bases at V and 5 bases at J, with 30 bases between. Germline CDR1 is MNHEY and CDR2 is SVGEGT. The CDR3 extends over 20 amino acids. CDR3 nucleotides: TGTGCCAGCAGTTACGGGCAAGTATTTCAGGGGCTTCGCGAAAGGACTGAAGCTTTCTTT. Its translation is CASSYGQVFQGLRERTEAFF.

The rearrangement joins TRBV11-1 to TRBJ2-2; 8 bases are shared with TRBD2. The CDR3 extends over 15 amino acids. Germline V gene data show CDR1 as SGHAT and CDR2 as FQDESV (reference sequence). Losses at the gene ends were 10 bases for V and 3 bases for J; bases not matched to a gene: 10. CDR3 sequence: CATSGGPGDTGELFF. The CDR3, as DNA: TGTGCCACGAGCGGGGGCCCCGGGGACACCGGGGAGCTGTTTTTT.

A few counts support this clonotype. The chain recombines TRBV12-3 or TRBV12-4 with TRBJ1-2, with 8 bases fitting TRBD1. The CDR3 sequence is 15 residues long. V dropped 5 bases and J dropped 4; count of bases not matched to a gene: 9. This CDR3 is CASSPRTGSTYGYTF. CDR3 nucleotide sequence: TGTGCCAGCAGTCCCCGGACAGGGTCTACCTATGGCTACACCTTC.

This chain uses TRBV12-3 or TRBV12-4 with TRBJ2-7, with a tentative D call TRBD1 (6 bases). CDR3 length: 15 amino acids. Trimming left V 2 bases short and J 5 bases short, with 16 bases between. The CDR3 here is CASSLSSTGKDEQYF. CDR3 in DNA: TGTGCCAGCAGTTTATCAAGTACAGGGAAGGACGAGCAGTACTTC.

J is TRBJ2-3 and V is TRBV11-2, with 7 bases lining up with TRBD1. V gave up 3 bases and J gave up 2 bases; unmatched junction bases: 14. The CDR3 sequence is 18 residues long. Germline V CDR1 and CDR2: SGHAT, FQNNGV. The CDR3 here is CASSFISVSGQTTDTQYF. CDR3 in DNA: TGTGCCAGCAGCTTTATTAGTGTTTCGGGACAGACCACAGATACGCAGTATTTT.

The V call is TRBV27, the J call TRBJ2-7, with D tentatively TRBD2 (5 bases). Germline V gene sequence: CDR1 MNHEY, CDR2 SMNVEV (reference sequence). The ends were cut back, 8 bases at V and 2 bases at J, with 25 bases in the middle. The CDR3 length is 17 residues. The CDR3 nucleotides read TGTGCCAGCGTCATCCGGACTCCTACCGTGTTCCCCTACGAGCAGTACTTC. It specifies CASVIRTPTVFPYEQYF.

This clonotype was detected a few times. CDR3 in DNA: TGTGCCACCGGCGGTTCTGGGGCCAACGTCCTGACTTTC. This gives the protein CATGGSGANVLTF. The rearrangement joins TRBV3-1 to TRBJ2-6; no reliable D call. Germline CDR1 and CDR2: LGHDT and YNNKEL (reference sequence). This CDR3 has 13 residues. Trimming stripped 10 bases from V and 1 base from J, with 8 bases between.

In this sample, this clonotype turned up many times. The V gene is TRBV6-5, the J gene TRBJ1-4; 9 bases match TRBD1. CDR3 size: 14 residues. With V trimmed by 4 bases and J by 8 bases, 5 bases remained unmatched. CDR1 and CDR2 from the germline V gene are MNHEY and SVGAGI. The CDR3 here is CASSLTGGREKLFF. In DNA form, the CDR3 reads TGTGCCAGCAGTTTGACAGGGGGTAGAGAAAAACTGTTTTTT.

For the CDR3, the DNA is TGCGCCAGCAGCCAAGATAACCATGAGCAGTTCTTC. This translates into CASSQDNHEQFF. The chain links TRBV4-1 to TRBJ2-1; D unresolved. The CDR3 covers 12 residues. Germline assignment: CDR1 MGHRA and CDR2 YSYEKL. V lost 0 bases and J lost 8, with 5 bases in between.

This clonotype was recorded many times. The chain recombines TRBV5-4 with TRBJ2-3, with D unresolved. Trimming pared 4 bases from V and 6 bases from J, leaving 12 bases between. The length of the CDR3 is 13 residues. Germline V gives CDR1 SGHNT, CDR2 YYREEE (reference sequence). The CDR3 loop is CASSAPVGDTQYF. DNA of the CDR3: TGTGCCAGCAGCGCCCCGGTGGGGGATACGCAGTATTTT. The variable domain in full, with the rest retrieved from reference TRBV5-4 and TRBJ2-3, is ETGVTQSPTHLIKTRGQQVTLRCSSQSGHNTVSWYQQALGQGPQFIFQYYREEENGRGNFPPRFSGLQFPNYSSELNVNALELDDSALYLCASSAPVGDTQYFGPGTRLTVL.

The CDR3 spells CASSDTGGGSPNEQFF. CDR3 nucleotide sequence: TGTGCCAGCAGTGACACAGGGGGCGGTTCCCCCAATGAGCAGTTCTTC. The rearrangement joins TRBV25-1 to TRBJ2-1; 9 positions agree with TRBD1. Trimming took 3 bases from V and 6 from J; bases not matched to a gene: 9. The CDR3 loop spans 16 amino acids. Germline CDR1 reads MGHDK; CDR2 reads SYGVNS.

This sequence joins TRBV10-3 and TRBJ2-3; D gene unclear. V dropped 4 bases and J dropped 0 bases, with 8 bases sitting between them. The CDR3 consists of 14 residues. Per the germline V gene, CDR1 is ENHRY and CDR2 is SYGVKD. The CDR3 is CAISVARSTDTQYF. The CDR3 DNA follows: TGTGCCATCAGTGTCGCCAGAAGCACAGATACGCAGTATTTT.

This rearrangement joins TRBV20-1 to TRBJ2-7; 8 bases are a match to TRBD2. Per the germline V gene, CDR1 is DFQATT and CDR2 is SNEGSKA (reference sequence). This CDR3 spans 16 amino acids. V lost 2 bases to trimming and J lost 0 bases; unmatched junction nucleotides: 9. CDR3 amino acids: CSARIPSAGVSYEQYF. The CDR3 DNA follows: TGCAGTGCTAGAATCCCTTCAGCGGGGGTCTCCTACGAGCAGTACTTC.

The chain employs TRBV29-1 and TRBJ1-2; a possible D gene is TRBD1 (6 bases). The V and J ends lost 1 base and 8 bases respectively, with 14 bases between them. This CDR3 comprises 13 residues. Germline V gene data show CDR1 as SQVTM and CDR2 as ANQGSEA. CDR3 amino acids: CSVEAWEGEGYTF. The CDR3 nucleotides read TGCAGCGTTGAAGCCTGGGAGGGGGAAGGCTACACCTTC.

The CDR3, as DNA: TGCGCCAGCAGCTTGTCCCCCCAGCGGGACGGGAACACCATATATTTT. Translated: CASSLSPQRDGNTIYF. This chain links TRBV5-1 with TRBJ1-3; D perhaps matches TRBD1 (5 bases). The CDR3 spans 16 residues. Germline V gene sequence: CDR1 SGHRS, CDR2 YFSETQ. Trimming left V 1 base short and J 7 bases short, with 18 bases between. The full variable domain, with the rest looked up from reference TRBV5-1 and TRBJ1-3, is KAGVTQTPRYLIKTRGQQVTLSCSPISGHRSVSWYQQTPGQGLQFLFEYFSETQRNKGNFPGRFSGRQFSNSRSEMNVSTLELGDSALYLCASSLSPQRDGNTIYFGEGSWLTVV.

The chain carries TRBV9 and TRBJ2-1, with no clear D. The CDR3 covers 12 residues. V lost 0 bases to trimming and J lost 10 bases, with 8 bases between them. Germline V CDR1 and CDR2: SGDLS, YYNGEE. Here the CDR3 DNA reads TGTGCCAGCAGCGTAGCTACGGGCGAGCAGTTCTTC. Its translation is CASSVATGEQFF.

The rearrangement uses TRBV12-3 or TRBV12-4 and TRBJ2-7, with D maybe TRBD2 (7 bases). The CDR3 runs 12 residues. V lost 7 bases and J 10 bases, leaving 17 bases between the germline ends. The CDR3 DNA reads as TGTGCCAGCACCAGGGGAAGCGGGGACCAGTACTTC. Protein product: CASTRGSGDQYF.

This chain uses TRBV4-1 with TRBJ2-7; TRBD1 matches at 8 bases. This CDR3 is built from 15 residues. The J segment lost 6 bases and the V segment lost 2 bases, leaving 9 bases of the junction unmatched. CDR1 and CDR2 from the germline V gene are MGHRA and YSYEKL. Here the CDR3 reads CASSQFDRGSSEQYF. CDR3 sequence (DNA): TGCGCCAGCAGCCAATTCGACAGGGGTAGTAGCGAGCAGTACTTC.

The J gene is TRBJ2-5, the V gene TRBV4-1, with a tentative D call TRBD1 (5 bases). The CDR3 spans 15 residues. Deletions cut 0 bases from V and 5 bases from J, with 13 bases between. The germline CDR1 and CDR2 sequences are MGHRA and YSYEKL. The chain's CDR3 is CASSQEPRDGETQYF. The CDR3 DNA follows: TGCGCCAGCAGCCAAGAACCCAGGGATGGGGAGACCCAGTACTTC.

In regard to this clonotype: No conserved phenylalanine or tryptophan ends this CDR3, so it is likely a read error. V gene TRBV10-2 combines with J gene TRBJ2-2; TRBD1 matches at 10 bases. Germline CDR1 WSHSY, CDR2 SAAADI. This CDR3 region has 18 residues. V shed 3 bases, J shed 3 bases, and the junction held 10 bases outside the gene matches. This chain's CDR3 is CASSEGPVGTGDTGELFL. In DNA form, the CDR3 reads TGCGCCAGCAGTGAAGGCCCTGTGGGGACAGGGGACACCGGGGAGCTGTTTTTA.

This chain joins TRBV4-1 and TRBJ2-5, with D possibly matching TRBD2 (5 bases). CDR1 is MGHRA, CDR2 YSYEKL, per germline. V was clipped by 0 bases and J by 3 bases, with 26 bases between them. The CDR3 is 20 residues long. CDR3 loop: CASSQEPDFWALDGEETQYF. The CDR3 DNA follows: TGCGCCAGCAGCCAAGAACCGGACTTCTGGGCACTAGACGGCGAAGAGACCCAGTACTTC.

The chain recombines TRBV7-8 with TRBJ2-1; 8 bases agree with TRBD1. The trim removed 3 bases at V and 9 bases at J, leaving 4 bases unmatched. The CDR3 runs 13 residues. Germline V gene lookup returns CDR1 SGHVS and CDR2 FQNEAQ. The CDR3 spells CASSFPGGVEQFF. The DNA of the CDR3 is TGTGCCAGCAGCTTTCCAGGGGGCGTTGAGCAGTTCTTC.

The genes are TRBV20-1 and TRBJ2-1; no clear D. V lost 3 bases and J lost 6, with 12 bases in between. The germline V gene encodes CDR1 DFQATT and CDR2 SNEGSKA (reference sequence). The CDR3 runs to 13 residues. The CDR3 loop is CSARGVPFNEQFF. As DNA, the CDR3 is TGCAGTGCTAGGGGTGTACCCTTCAATGAGCAGTTCTTC.

The V gene is TRBV9, the J gene TRBJ2-1, with 11 bases that match TRBD2. The CDR3 extends over 16 amino acids. Germline CDR1 and CDR2: SGDLS and YYNGEE. V lost 3 bases, J lost 1 base, and 3 bases stayed unmatched. The CDR3: CASSAIAGGSYNEQFF. In nucleotides, the CDR3 is TGTGCCAGCAGCGCCATAGCGGGGGGGTCCTACAATGAGCAGTTCTTC.

This chain connects TRBV9 to TRBJ2-1; D might be TRBD2 (6 bases). This CDR3 region has 16 residues. Germline assignment: CDR1 SGDLS and CDR2 YYNGEE. Trimming stripped 4 bases from V and 5 bases from J, with 19 bases between. CDR3 bases: TGTGCCAGCAGCCCGACCTCCAAGGGCGGGGACAATGAGCAGTTCTTC. Translating it yields CASSPTSKGGDNEQFF.

This clonotype was seen only a few times. V and J are TRBV7-8 and TRBJ2-3; TRBD2 aligns across 13 bases. This CDR3 is built from 19 residues. Trimming took 6 bases from V and 6 from J; bases not matched to a gene: 18. Germline values: CDR1 SGHVS, CDR2 FQNEAQ. As DNA, the CDR3 is TGTGCCAGCAGGTTAAATCAGGGTACCGGGACTAGCGGGACGGATACGCAGTATTTT. Translating gives CASRLNQGTGTSGTDTQYF. Together with reference TRBV7-8 and TRBJ2-3, the CDR3 gives the full variable domain: GAGVSQSPRYKVAKRGQDVALRCDPISGHVSLFWYQQALGQGPEFLTYFQNEAQLDKSGLPSDRFFAERPEGSVSTLKIQRTQQEDSAVYLCASRLNQGTGTSGTDTQYFGPGTRLTVL.

This clonotype was seen a few times. The chain employs TRBV4-3 and TRBJ1-1, with D maybe TRBD1 (5 bases). CDR1 is LGHNA, CDR2 YSLEER, per germline. The CDR3 contains 17 residues. V lost 0 bases, J lost 2 bases, and 16 bases lay in between. The DNA of the CDR3 is TGCGCCAGCAGCCAAGATGTCGCTGGGGCAGAAAACACTGAAGCTTTCTTT. This gives the protein CASSQDVAGAENTEAFF.

This chain links TRBV20-1 with TRBJ2-1, with D possibly matching TRBD1 (5 bases). V was cut by 6 bases and J by 3 bases, with 12 bases left in between. In germline, CDR1 is DFQATT, CDR2 SNEGSKA (reference sequence). This CDR3 contains 13 residues. For the CDR3, the DNA is TGCAGTGCCAGAAGGGGAATCTACAATGAGCAGTTCTTC. Amino acids: CSARRGIYNEQFF.